This TCR beta chain was captured in a study of T cell responses to AZD1222 COVID-19 vaccine. Only in-frame clones appear in the TCRdb table, and some are missing; sequencing was by immunoSEQ multiplex PCR. The table records about 140,000 clones, 85% to 95% of them present only once. Remarks on this clone: Its target is unknown.

Findings of the study overall: Females outnumbered males among donors, who were mostly white British; clonal diversity was possibly underestimated.

Germline lookup yields CDR1 SGDLS and CDR2 YYNGEE. V shed 5 bases and J 5 bases; nucleotides not matched to a gene: 10. CDR3 length: 16 amino acids. The sample in question was peripheral blood, obtained on day 0 of AZD1222 vaccination. The receptor was isolated from an adult in good health. The rearrangement joins TRBV9 to TRBJ2-1; 10 positions match TRBD2. The CDR3 DNA is TGTGCCAGCAGTAAGCGTGGACTAGCGGAGAACAATGAGCAGTTCTTC. Amino acids: CASSKRGLAENNEQFF.